Listed here are 19 T cell receptor beta chains from one sample, sequenced in a study of cytomegalovirus exposure and HLA in healthy donors. Use of 60 Vbeta and 13 Jbeta primers characterized the PCR. Data came from immunoSEQ multiplex PCR; TCRdb stores just in-frame clones and leaves some out. The sample shows 76,000 or so clones, about four fifths of them seen only once. Sequenced input: PBMCs. These receptors came from a woman aged 40 to 50 in good health and CMV-seropositive.

The sample holds one count of this clone. J is TRBJ2-5 and V is TRBV30, with D perhaps TRBD1 (6 bases). Germline values: CDR1 GTSNPN, CDR2 SVGIG (reference sequence). The CDR3 runs to 18 residues. The V and J ends lost 1 base and 0 bases respectively, with 21 bases between them. Written as DNA, the CDR3 is TGTGCCTGGAGTGGCGGACTTGGACCAGGGGAATACCAAGAGACCCAGTACTTC. Its protein is CAWSGGLGPGEYQETQYF.

This chain connects TRBV7-3 to TRBJ2-2; maybe TRBD2 (6 bases). Trimming took off 4 bases at V and 7 bases at J, with 10 bases between the two ends. The germline gives CDR1 SGHTA, CDR2 FQGTGA. The CDR3 consists of 13 residues. In nucleotides, the CDR3 is TGTGCCAGCAGCTCCGTCGGGGGCGGGGAGCTGTTTTTT. Translation: CASSSVGGGELFF. Full variable domain (outside the CDR3, taken from reference TRBV7-3 and TRBJ2-2): GAGVSQTPSNKVTEKGKYVELRCDPISGHTALYWYRQSLGQGPEFLIYFQGTGAADDSGLPNDRFFAVRPEGSVSTLKIQRTERGDSAVYLCASSSVGGGELFFGEGSRLTVL.

This clone was counted only a few times. Other DNA sequences in this specimen translate into the identical CDR3. The chain joins TRBV19 to TRBJ2-5; 10 positions match TRBD2. There are 15 residues in the CDR3. V gave up 2 bases and J gave up 1 base; unmatched junction bases: 1. CDR1 is LNHDA and CDR2 is SQIVND in the germline V gene (reference sequence). CDR3 DNA: TGTGCCAGTAGTATACTAGCGGGGGCCCAAGAGACCCAGTACTTC. As protein: CASSILAGAQETQYF.

This clone has more than one count but fewer than ten. The chain joins TRBV6-5 to TRBJ1-2, with TRBD1 matching 7 bases. The CDR3 contains 13 residues. The junction had 5 bases not matched to a gene; V was cut back by 6 bases and J by 4 bases. The germline V gene has CDR1 MNHEY and CDR2 SVGAGI. The CDR3 reads CASSPTGLYGYTF. Here the CDR3 DNA reads TGTGCCAGCAGCCCGACAGGGCTCTATGGCTACACCTTC.

The chain combines TRBV10-3 with TRBJ2-7; the D gene is possibly TRBD2 (6 bases). The CDR3 is 15 amino acids. Germline V CDR1 and CDR2: ENHRY, SYGVKD. V was trimmed by 0 bases and J by 1 base, leaving 10 bases between them. The CDR3 is CAISESGGSSYEQYF. The CDR3 bases are TGTGCCATCAGTGAGTCGGGGGGTTCGTCCTACGAGCAGTACTTC.

V and J are TRBV2 and TRBJ1-2, with D perhaps matching TRBD1 (5 bases). The germline gives CDR1 SNHLY, CDR2 FYNNEI. Trimming cost V 3 bases and J 5 bases, with 13 bases left between them. There are 14 residues in the CDR3. The DNA for the CDR3 is TGTGCCAGCAGTGAGCAGGGTCAAAGGTATGGCTACACCTTC. Its translation is CASSEQGQRYGYTF.

This sequence joins TRBV19 and TRBJ2-1, with TRBD1 identical over 7 bases. Germline assignment: CDR1 LNHDA and CDR2 SQIVND (reference sequence). Trimming took 5 bases from V and 6 from J; bases not matched to a gene: 4. This CDR3 region has 13 residues. This CDR3 is CASSDRVSNEQFF. The DNA of the CDR3 is TGTGCCAGTAGTGACAGGGTTAGCAATGAGCAGTTCTTC. The variable domain in full, completed from reference TRBV19 and TRBJ2-1, reads DGGITQSPKYLFRKEGQNVTLSCEQNLNHDAMYWYRQDPGQGLRLIYYSQIVNDFQKGDIAEGYSVSREKKESFPLTVTSAQKNPTAFYLCASSDRVSNEQFFGPGTRLTVL.

The gene calls are TRBV7-2 and TRBJ1-6; TRBD1 aligns across 11 bases. CDR3 length: 13 amino acids. The germline gives CDR1 SGHTA, CDR2 FQGNSA. V shed 3 bases, J shed 12 bases, and the junction held 1 base outside the gene matches. Here the CDR3 DNA reads TGTGCCAGCAGCTTCGGGACAGGGGGACCCCTCCACTTT. Encoded protein: CASSFGTGGPLHF.

This chain uses TRBV6-1 with TRBJ1-2; possibly TRBD1 for D (5 bases). The CDR3 loop spans 12 amino acids. Trimming took 2 bases from V and 6 from J, leaving 7 bases between them. Per germline, CDR1 MNHNS and CDR2 SASEGT. The CDR3 DNA sequence: TGTGCCAGCAGTGAAATCAGGGATGGCTACACCTTC. Its protein product is CASSEIRDGYTF.

The genes are TRBV28 and TRBJ1-5; no clear D. Germline-derived CDR1 and CDR2 are MDHEN and SYDVKM. The V end lost 5 bases, the J end lost 5 bases, and 16 bases lay between the germline ends. The CDR3 runs to 15 residues. Here the CDR3 reads CASSTPRGRDQPQHF. DNA for the CDR3: TGTGCCAGCAGTACCCCGCGAGGGAGGGATCAGCCCCAGCATTTT.

This clone was observed a handful of times. The chain links TRBV28 to TRBJ1-6, with TRBD1 identical over 7 bases. This CDR3 is 16 amino acids long. V lost 6 bases to trimming and J lost 0 bases; unmatched junction nucleotides: 5. Germline V gene data show CDR1 as MDHEN and CDR2 as SYDVKM. The CDR3 here is CASRPGGGSYNSPLHF. CDR3 nucleotide sequence: TGTGCCAGCAGGCCAGGGGGAGGCTCCTATAATTCACCCCTCCACTTT.

J is TRBJ1-2 and V is TRBV5-1, with 9 nucleotides matching TRBD1. The CDR3 is 15 residues long. V shed 0 bases and J 2 bases; nucleotides not matched to a gene: 2. Germline CDR1 reads SGHRS; CDR2 reads YFSETQ. This CDR3 reads CASSLGGTGNYGYTF. For the CDR3, the DNA is TGCGCCAGCAGCTTGGGGGGGACAGGGAACTATGGCTACACCTTC. Variable domain in full (rest from reference TRBV5-1 and TRBJ1-2): KAGVTQTPRYLIKTRGQQVTLSCSPISGHRSVSWYQQTPGQGLQFLFEYFSETQRNKGNFPGRFSGRQFSNSRSEMNVSTLELGDSALYLCASSLGGTGNYGYTFGSGTRLTVV.

J is TRBJ2-3 and V is TRBV7-3; tentative D call: TRBD2 (7 bases). Per the germline V gene, CDR1 is SGHTA and CDR2 is FQGTGA. The CDR3 is made up of 13 amino acids. V was cut by 9 bases and J by 5 bases, with 15 bases left in between. This CDR3 reads CASSGGGGDTQYF. CDR3 nucleotide sequence: TGTGCCAGTTCTGGGGGCGGGGGAGATACGCAGTATTTT.

This sequence joins TRBV2 and TRBJ1-1; maybe TRBD1 (5 bases). The CDR3 loop spans 13 amino acids. Trimming took off 5 bases at V and 2 bases at J, with 9 bases between the two ends. From germline, CDR1 is SNHLY and CDR2 FYNNEI. In DNA, the CDR3 is TGTGCCAGCAGTCCAGGGTTCAACACTGAAGCTTTCTTT. Protein sequence: CASSPGFNTEAFF.

This clone occurred a few times. The chain is built from TRBV7-3 and TRBJ2-5; 8 bases map to TRBD2. V was clipped by 2 bases and J by 5 bases; unmatched bases: 1. The CDR3 runs 13 residues. Germline-derived CDR1 and CDR2 are SGHTA and FQGTGA. The CDR3 region is CASSLLAGETQYF. The CDR3, as DNA: TGTGCCAGCAGCTTATTAGCGGGGGAGACCCAGTACTTC.

V is TRBV18 and J is TRBJ2-3, with a possible D match to TRBD2 (5 bases). Germline values: CDR1 KGHSH, CDR2 LQKENI. V dropped 2 bases and J dropped 0 bases, with 15 bases sitting between them. This CDR3 comprises 17 residues. The CDR3 here is CASSPFEGESSTDTQYF. The CDR3 nucleotides are TGTGCCAGCTCACCATTCGAGGGAGAATCAAGCACAGATACGCAGTATTTT.

The genes are TRBV5-8 and TRBJ2-3; D unclear. The V gene lost 0 bases and the J gene lost 2 bases, with 10 bases spanning the gap. The CDR3 sequence is 15 residues long. Germline lookup yields CDR1 SGHTS and CDR2 YDEGEE. CDR3 sequence (DNA): TGTGCCAGCAGCTTGGGCAGTATGTACACAGATACGCAGTATTTT. Amino acid sequence: CASSLGSMYTDTQYF.

This chain connects TRBV5-1 to TRBJ2-7, with 7 bases aligning to TRBD2. The CDR3 spans 14 residues. Germline V gene sequence: CDR1 SGHRS, CDR2 YFSETQ. Trimming at V came to 1 base and at J to 2 bases, leaving 3 bases not matched to a gene. The CDR3 coding sequence is TGCGCCAGCAGCTTGCTAGCGGCCGCCTACGAGCAGTACTTC. The encoded protein is CASSLLAAAYEQYF.

The chain is built from TRBV4-1 and TRBJ2-3; 9 nucleotides agree with TRBD2. V lost 6 bases and J lost 2; bases outside the gene matches: 9. CDR3 length equals 16 residues. CDR1 MGHRA and CDR2 YSYEKL come from the germline V gene. The CDR3 loop is CASSASRTSVTDTQYF. The CDR3 DNA is TGCGCCAGCAGTGCATCGCGGACTAGCGTCACAGATACGCAGTATTTT.